This T cell receptor beta chain was captured by sequencing in a study of shared clonotypes between healthy human individuals. The wider study: With ages of 18 to 49, the donors were a couple of women and a few men.

Nashville, Tennessee was home to all donors, each a Caucasian adult. CDR1 SGDLS and CDR2 YYNGEE come from the germline V gene. This CDR3 region has 15 residues. Between the trimmed V and J ends, which lost 0 bases and 7 bases, there was a span of 14 bases. Assay execution took place at the deep level. In the authors' methods: Sequence data from immunoSEQ were junction-only and lacked quality scores; consequently, filtering differed. Method: immunoSEQ multiplex PCR; TCRdb's copy keeps in-frame clones and lacks some. That table furnishes V, J and clone size, whereas the DNA furnished D and trimming. The sample has 450,000 to 500,000 clones, around three quarters seen once.

The sequence was collected from a woman aged 40 to 50 in good health. Some clones in this sample may be carry-over from other donors' samples. The chain recombines TRBV9 with TRBJ2-1; perhaps D is TRBD1 or TRBD2 (5 bases each). Sequenced input: PBMCs. The CDR3 protein is CASSVVVGVGNEQFF. The CDR3 coding sequence is TGTGCCAGCAGCGTAGTTGTGGGGGTAGGGAATGAGCAGTTCTTC.